The present T cell receptor (beta chain) was sequenced within a study of cytomegalovirus exposure and HLA in healthy donors. Broader study findings: There were reportedly fewer N-insertions in an Asian-associated ancestry cluster than the roughly 700-donor mean, in a later analysis. There were some public TCRs occurring in many donors, but most TCR sequences were rare. When analyzed later, the rates of TCR association showed variation by HLA locus, with DRB1 the most and HLA-C the fewest.

About this clone itself: Its target is not known.

Primers: 60 Vbeta forward and 13 Jbeta reverse. Assay: immunoSEQ multiplex PCR; the TCRdb copy retains only in-frame clones and omits some. The data hold about 120,000 clones, with 60% to 85% observed a single time. Germline values: CDR1 MNHNY, CDR2 SVGAGI (reference sequence). CDR3 size: 16 residues. The germline V and J ends were trimmed by 2 bases and 4 bases, with 15 bases remaining between them. Sequencing used PBMCs. This chain connects TRBV6-6 to TRBJ2-1; the D gene is possibly TRBD1 (6 bases). The source of this sequence is a middle-aged woman in good health and CMV-seropositive. Here the CDR3 DNA reads TGTGCCAGCAGTTACCCGGCCGGGACAAATTACAATGAGCAGTTCTTC. Its protein is CASSYPAGTNYNEQFF.